The clone carrying this T cell receptor (beta chain) was recorded at least ten times. From the germline J gene comes the end of the CDR3, since the read stops 3 residues before it. These data belong to a study of T cell clonality in common variable immunodeficiency. Germline assignment: CDR1 SNHLY and CDR2 FYNNEI. This CDR3 region has 13 residues. Trimming at V came to 3 bases and at J to 5 bases, leaving 3 bases not matched to a gene. Libraries were prepared by immunoSEQ multiplex PCR; TCRdb keeps only in-frame clonotypes and omits some of them. Observed in the sample are roughly 52,000 clones, none of them singletons.

Specimen: peripheral blood mononuclear cells. V usage is TRBV2 and J usage is TRBJ2-7; 8 bases are a match to TRBD2. The TCR was taken from a person aged 18-70 years in good health. CDR3 in amino acids: CASSETSVDEQYF. The CDR3 DNA, read in part, is TGTGCCAGCAGTGAGACTAGCGTCGACGAG.